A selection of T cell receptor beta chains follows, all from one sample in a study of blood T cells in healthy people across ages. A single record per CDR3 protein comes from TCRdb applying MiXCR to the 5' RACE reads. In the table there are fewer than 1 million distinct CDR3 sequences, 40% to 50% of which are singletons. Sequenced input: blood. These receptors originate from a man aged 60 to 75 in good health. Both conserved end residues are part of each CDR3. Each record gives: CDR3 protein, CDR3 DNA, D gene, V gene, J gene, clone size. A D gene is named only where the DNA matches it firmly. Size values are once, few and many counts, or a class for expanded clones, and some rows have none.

cdr3_aa: CASSFELVTRETQYF; cdr3_nt: TGCGCCAGCAGCTTTGAGTTGGTGACTCGAGAGACCCAGTACTTC; d_call: NA; v_call: TRBV5-1; j_call: TRBJ2-5; clone_size: NA
cdr3_aa: CASSLGLAFDEQYF; cdr3_nt: TGTGCCAGCAGCCTGGGACTAGCGTTCGATGAGCAGTACTTC; d_call: TRBD2; v_call: TRBV6-2/TRBV6-3; j_call: TRBJ2-7; clone_size: NA
cdr3_aa: CASSGQGAIGKLFF; cdr3_nt: TGTGCCAGCAGTGGCCAGGGGGCAATTGGAAAACTGTTTTTT; d_call: TRBD1; v_call: TRBV6-6; j_call: TRBJ1-4; clone_size: NA
cdr3_aa: CASSQDLSVGGETQYF; cdr3_nt: TGTGCCAGCAGCCAAGACTTGTCAGTAGGAGGAGAGACCCAGTACTTC; d_call: NA; v_call: TRBV3-1; j_call: TRBJ2-5; clone_size: NA
cdr3_aa: CASSGPENYGYTF; cdr3_nt: TGTGCCAGCAGTGGGCCTGAGAACTATGGCTACACCTTC; d_call: NA; v_call: TRBV6-1; j_call: TRBJ1-2; clone_size: NA
cdr3_aa: CSASLPRQGPDEQFF; cdr3_nt: TGCAGTGCTAGTTTACCTCGACAGGGGCCGGATGAGCAGTTCTTC; d_call: TRBD1; v_call: TRBV20-1; j_call: TRBJ2-1; clone_size: few
cdr3_aa: CASSYRQTYGYTF; cdr3_nt: TGTGCCAGCAGTTATCGACAGACCTATGGCTACACCTTC; d_call: NA; v_call: TRBV6-5; j_call: TRBJ1-2; clone_size: few
cdr3_aa: CSARDPQGRLETQYF; cdr3_nt: TGCAGTGCTAGAGATCCTCAGGGGCGCTTGGAGACCCAGTACTTC; d_call: NA; v_call: TRBV20-1; j_call: TRBJ2-5; clone_size: NA
cdr3_aa: CASSPPPIGDMGEQFF; cdr3_nt: TGTGCCAGCAGCCCCCCCCCTATCGGGGATATGGGTGAGCAGTTCTTC; d_call: NA; v_call: TRBV7-9; j_call: TRBJ2-1; clone_size: NA
cdr3_aa: CASSSNLKGVGGANVPTF; cdr3_nt: TGTGCCAGCAGCTCCAACCTGAAGGGGGTGGGTGGGGCCAACGTCCCGACTTTC; d_call: NA; v_call: TRBV7-2; j_call: TRBJ2-6; clone_size: NA
cdr3_aa: CASSQNRLAGGQETQYF; cdr3_nt: TGTGCCAGCAGCCAAAATCGACTAGCGGGGGGCCAAGAGACCCAGTACTTC; d_call: TRBD2; v_call: TRBV4-2; j_call: TRBJ2-5; clone_size: NA
cdr3_aa: CASSRLLAGGSSYNEQFF; cdr3_nt: TGTGCCAGCAGTAGGCTCCTAGCGGGGGGGAGCTCCTACAATGAGCAGTTCTTC; d_call: TRBD2; v_call: TRBV6-1; j_call: TRBJ2-1; clone_size: NA
cdr3_aa: CASSFSQTNYGYTF; cdr3_nt: TGCGCCAGCAGCTTCTCACAGACTAACTATGGCTACACCTTC; d_call: NA; v_call: TRBV5-1; j_call: TRBJ1-2; clone_size: NA
cdr3_aa: CASSSQQRGSRETQYF; cdr3_nt: TGTGCCAGCAGTTCCCAACAGCGGGGGAGTAGAGAGACCCAGTACTTC; d_call: TRBD2; v_call: TRBV6-1; j_call: TRBJ2-5; clone_size: NA
cdr3_aa: CASSLGGTLTYNEQFF; cdr3_nt: TGTGCCAGCAGCTTAGGCGGGACTCTTACCTACAATGAGCAGTTCTTC; d_call: NA; v_call: TRBV7-3; j_call: TRBJ2-1; clone_size: NA